These 20 T cell receptor beta chains were sequenced from one sample in a study of cytomegalovirus exposure and HLA in healthy donors. Primers: 60 Vbeta forward and 13 Jbeta reverse. Sequencing was performed with immunoSEQ multiplex PCR; in TCRdb, only in-frame clones are kept and a portion is missing. The table has over 75,000 clones, roughly four fifths seen once. Sequencing was done on a sample of PBMCs. Every receptor here comes from a man aged 30 to 45 in good health and CMV-seropositive.

V usage is TRBV2 and J usage is TRBJ2-7, with 10 bases identical to TRBD1. The CDR3 runs 13 residues. The germline V gene encodes CDR1 SNHLY and CDR2 FYNNEI. Trimming removed 5 bases from V and 6 bases from J; junction bases left unmatched: 4. Written as DNA, the CDR3 is TGTGCCAGCAGTCGGGACAGGGGCAGCGAGCAGTACTTC. Translation gives CASSRDRGSEQYF.

About this clone itself: One end of the junction varies from germline; a read error may be responsible. The chain links TRBV7-9 to TRBJ2-3; the match to TRBD1 covers 9 bases. Per the germline V gene, CDR1 is SEHNR and CDR2 is FQNEAQ (reference sequence). This CDR3 spans 17 amino acids. CDR3 DNA sequence: TGTTCCAGCAGCTTACCTACGGGACAGGGAGGGGCAGATACGCAGTATTTT. Its protein product is CSSSLPTGQGGADTQYF. Supplemented by reference TRBV7-9 and TRBJ2-3, the full variable domain reads DTGVSQNPRHKITKRGQNVTFRCDPISEHNRLYWYRQTLGQGPEFLTYFQNEAQLEKSRLLSDRFSAERPKGSFSTLEIQRTEQGDSAMYLCSSSLPTGQGGADTQYFGPGTRLTVL.

The CDR3 loop is CASTSGLAGRTTDTQYF. CDR3 bases: TGTGCCAGCACCTCGGGACTAGCGGGGAGGACGACAGATACGCAGTATTTT. This chain links TRBV4-2 with TRBJ2-3; 13 nucleotides match TRBD2. The germline V gene has CDR1 LGHNA and CDR2 YNFKEQ. V shed 7 bases and J 3 bases; nucleotides not matched to a gene: 10. This CDR3 has 17 residues.

In the case of this clone: One end of the junction is discordant with germline, which a read error may explain. The chain is built from TRBV5-1 and TRBJ2-5, with TRBD1 matching 7 bases. The CDR3 runs 13 residues. Germline CDR1 SGHRS, CDR2 YFSETQ. This chain's CDR3 is CASNLVGGETQYF. The CDR3 DNA follows: TGCGCCAGCAACTTGGTAGGGGGCGAGACCCAGTACTTC.

The chain is built from TRBV21-1 and TRBJ2-2; the table calls TRBD1, which could not be checked here. TRBV21-1 is tagged as a pseudogene. The CDR3 covers 16 residues. Here the CDR3 DNA reads TGTGCCAGCACCCTTCGGACAGGGGCGAACACCGGGGAGCTGTTTTTT. Protein sequence: CASTLRTGANTGELFF.

V is TRBV7-2 and J is TRBJ2-1, with 13 bases fitting TRBD2. J lost 9 bases, V lost 5 bases, and 7 bases had no gene match. The CDR3 length is 15 residues. CDR1 and CDR2 (germline): SGHTA, FQGNSA. In nucleotides, the CDR3 is TGTGCCAGCAGCCTCCGGACTAGCGGGAGTGGTGAGCAGTTCTTC. This encodes CASSLRTSGSGEQFF.

V and J are TRBV27 and TRBJ2-1; TRBD2 agrees at 7 bases. The CDR3 contains 15 residues. Germline V CDR1 and CDR2: MNHEY, SMNVEV (reference sequence). The junction had 8 bases not matched to a gene; V was cut back by 2 bases and J by 7 bases. CDR3 nucleotide sequence: TGTGCCAGCAGTTTAGGGGCGGGAGCCGTGAATGAGCAGTTCTTC. Protein sequence: CASSLGAGAVNEQFF.

J is TRBJ2-5 and V is TRBV7-9; 7 nucleotides align to TRBD1. The CDR3 spans 13 residues. CDR1 and CDR2 from the germline V gene are SEHNR and FQNEAQ (reference sequence). V lost 5 bases to trimming and J lost 2 bases; unmatched junction nucleotides: 2. In nucleotides, the CDR3 is TGTGCCAGCAGCCCGGGACAGCAAGAGACCCAGTACTTC. The encoded protein is CASSPGQQETQYF.

The V gene is TRBV25-1, the J gene TRBJ1-1; D call uncertain. The germline CDR1 and CDR2 sequences are MGHDK and SYGVNS. The CDR3 totals 13 residues. The V gene lost 6 bases and the J gene lost 6 bases, with 14 bases spanning the gap. For the CDR3, the DNA is TGTGCCAGCAGGGAGCTGGGGAGAGCTGAAGCTTTCTTT. Translated, it gives CASRELGRAEAFF.

The CDR3 region is CASSLSPETGGTDTQYF. In DNA form, the CDR3 reads TGTGCCAGCAGCTTATCTCCCGAGACAGGGGGCACAGATACGCAGTATTTT. The chain has TRBV11-3 and TRBJ2-3; 8 bases agree with TRBD1. The CDR3 totals 17 residues. Trimming cost V 2 bases and J 1 base; bases outside gene matches: 8. Per the germline V gene, CDR1 is SGHNT and CDR2 is YENEEA.

In this sample, this clone turned up a few times. The V gene is TRBV9, the J gene TRBJ2-1, with TRBD2 matching over 13 bases. With 5 bases clipped from V and 9 bases from J, the junction kept 8 bases outside the gene matches. The CDR3 covers 15 residues. Germline CDR1 is SGDLS and CDR2 is YYNGEE. CDR3 sequence: CASREGLAGDGEQFF. The CDR3 DNA is TGTGCCAGCAGGGAAGGACTAGCGGGAGATGGTGAGCAGTTCTTC.

V gene TRBV30 combines with J gene TRBJ1-2; tentatively, D is TRBD1 (5 bases). The CDR3 length is 13 residues. The V gene's germline CDR1 is GTSNPN and CDR2 SVGIG (reference sequence). V lost 3 bases, J lost 7 bases, and 15 bases lay in between. This CDR3 reads CAWRRPGGGGYTF. CDR3 in DNA: TGTGCCTGGAGACGGCCGGGCGGGGGTGGCTACACCTTC.

This chain links TRBV10-3 with TRBJ1-1; D call uncertain. The CDR3 length is 13 residues. Trimming removed 3 bases at V and 2 bases at J, with 7 bases between. Germline V lookup: CDR1 ENHRY, CDR2 SYGVKD. CDR3 residues: CAISDHPNTEAFF. DNA for the CDR3: TGTGCCATCAGTGACCATCCCAACACTGAAGCTTTCTTT.

V usage is TRBV7-6 and J usage is TRBJ2-7, with a possible D match to TRBD2 (6 bases). Between the trimmed V and J ends, which lost 4 bases and 4 bases, there was a span of 11 bases. This CDR3 has 13 amino acids. Germline-derived CDR1 and CDR2 are SGHVS and FNYEAQ. In nucleotides, the CDR3 is TGTGCCAGCAGCTCGGCTAGCGTGTACGAGCAGTACTTC. Protein product: CASSSASVYEQYF.

The chain employs TRBV19 and TRBJ2-1, with D uncertain. The CDR3 loop spans 14 amino acids. Germline V gene data show CDR1 as LNHDA and CDR2 as SQIVND (reference sequence). V was pared by 2 bases and J by 6 bases, with 11 bases between. CDR3: CASSIRSRSNEQFF. The DNA of the CDR3 is TGTGCCAGTAGTATAAGGTCTAGGTCCAATGAGCAGTTCTTC.

This clone was found a few times. The chain couples TRBV9 to TRBJ2-5; the match to TRBD2 covers 9 bases. The CDR3 consists of 16 residues. Germline V lookup: CDR1 SGDLS, CDR2 YYNGEE. After removal of 4 bases from V and 1 base from J, the junction contained 8 bases not matched to a gene. Here the CDR3 reads CASSPRGSGSQETQYF. CDR3 coding DNA: TGTGCCAGCAGCCCTCGAGGTAGCGGGAGCCAAGAGACCCAGTACTTC.

The rearrangement joins TRBV6-1 to TRBJ1-5; D is possibly TRBD1 (5 bases). The V gene's germline CDR1 is MNHNS and CDR2 SASEGT. The V end lost 7 bases, the J end lost 3 bases, and 16 bases lay between the germline ends. This CDR3 is built from 15 residues. The CDR3 nucleotides read TGTGCCAGCACCGGGGGAAGGGGAGACAATCAGCCCCAGCATTTT. It specifies CASTGGRGDNQPQHF.

The chain is built from TRBV7-6 and TRBJ2-5; maybe TRBD1 (6 bases). The CDR3 totals 14 residues. In germline, CDR1 is SGHVS, CDR2 FNYEAQ. Trimming left V 0 bases short and J 4 bases short, with 9 bases between. CDR3 DNA: TGTGCCAGCAGCTTAGCGGGGGCGGGAGAGACCCAGTACTTC. Protein product: CASSLAGAGETQYF.

On this clone itself: At one boundary the junction diverges from the germline segment, which might be a read error. This chain links TRBV5-1 with TRBJ2-5, with 7 bases matching TRBD1. This CDR3 has 15 residues. CDR1 is SGHRS and CDR2 is YFSETQ in the germline V gene. CDR3: CASSFEGTEQGTQYF. The DNA for the CDR3 is TGCGCCAGCAGCTTTGAAGGGACAGAACAAGGGACCCAGTACTTC.

The chain combines TRBV5-1 with TRBJ2-7, with D possibly TRBD1 on 5 matching bases. The V gene lost 7 bases and the J gene lost 0 bases, with 5 bases spanning the gap. The CDR3 covers 11 residues. Germline V CDR1 and CDR2: SGHRS, YFSETQ. The CDR3: CASDSSYEQYF. CDR3 sequence (DNA): TGCGCCAGCGACAGCTCCTACGAGCAGTACTTC.